This entry lists 12 T cell receptor beta chains sequenced from one sample in a study of beta chain features in type 1 diabetes. These receptors' antigens are unknown. Findings of the study overall: For Type 1 diabetes patients, all four CD4+ subsets carried TCRB CDR3s that were moderately but significantly shorter.

As every portion of the isolated RNA was reverse transcribed, the sequencing read expressed TCRB transcripts. The protocol was immunoSEQ multiplex PCR, while the TCRdb copy is restricted to in-frame clones and leaves out a portion. This sample has 250,000 to 300,000 clones, with approximately 14% found just once. Sequenced: naive CD4+ T cells from blood. Receptors were obtained from a man aged 30-40 years with type 1 diabetes.

The rearrangement uses TRBV2 and TRBJ1-1, with 10 bases that match TRBD1. The J segment lost 5 bases and the V segment lost 7 bases, leaving 7 bases of the junction unmatched. Germline CDR1 and CDR2: SNHLY and FYNNEI. The CDR3 extends over 14 amino acids. DNA of the CDR3: TGTGCCAGCAACCAAGGACAGGGGGGGACTGAAGCTTTCTTT. Translation gives CASNQGQGGTEAFF.

In its sample, this clone was seen a few times. The rearrangement joins TRBV28 to TRBJ2-2; the match to TRBD1 covers 9 bases. Germline V gives CDR1 MDHEN, CDR2 SYDVKM. V shed 10 bases and J 6 bases; nucleotides not matched to a gene: 9. This CDR3 has 14 residues. The chain's CDR3 is CATRQTGGSGELFF. DNA for the CDR3: TGTGCCACCCGTCAGACAGGGGGATCCGGGGAGCTGTTTTTT.

V is TRBV5-1 and J is TRBJ1-1; no definite D call. The CDR3 spans 13 residues. Germline V gene lookup returns CDR1 SGHRS and CDR2 YFSETQ. Trimming left V 2 bases short and J 1 base short, with 6 bases between. For the CDR3, the DNA is TGCGCCAGCAGCTTAGAGGGGAACACTGAAGCTTTCTTT. The encoded protein is CASSLEGNTEAFF.

This clone was detected only a few times. V is TRBV7-3 and J is TRBJ2-7, with D maybe TRBD1 (7 bases). V was trimmed by 2 bases and J by 8 bases, leaving 19 bases between them. Germline loops: CDR1 SGHTA, CDR2 FQGTGA. This CDR3 spans 15 amino acids. The CDR3 spells CASSLDGQGGRQQYF. CDR3 DNA: TGTGCCAGCAGCTTAGATGGGCAGGGGGGAAGGCAGCAGTACTTC.

This clone was seen only a few times. This chain joins TRBV19 and TRBJ2-5, with a weak D call TRBD1 (6 bases). Trimming removed 10 bases from V and 7 bases from J, with 19 bases in between. The germline V gene encodes CDR1 LNHDA and CDR2 SQIVND (reference sequence). The CDR3 runs to 13 residues. The CDR3 DNA reads TGTGCCACCAACGACAGGTCGGAAAGGACCCAGTACTTC. This translates into CATNDRSERTQYF.

The chain joins TRBV5-1 to TRBJ2-1, with D possibly matching TRBD2 (5 bases). Germline V lookup: CDR1 SGHRS, CDR2 YFSETQ. Deletions cut 0 bases from V and 6 bases from J, with 10 bases between. The CDR3 covers 14 residues. CDR3 amino acids: CASSLEAGVNEQFF. As DNA, the CDR3 is TGCGCCAGCAGCTTGGAAGCCGGGGTCAATGAGCAGTTCTTC.

This clone was counted a few times. The rearrangement links TRBV20-1 to TRBJ1-2, with D unclear. Germline V CDR1 and CDR2: DFQATT, SNEGSKA (reference sequence). The CDR3 is 10 amino acids. Trimming left V 5 bases short and J 8 bases short, with 9 bases between. CDR3 region: CSAESEGYTF. The CDR3, as DNA: TGCAGTGCTGAGAGCGAGGGCTACACCTTC.

The chain combines TRBV28 with TRBJ2-7; the D gene is possibly TRBD1 (6 bases). Trimming took off 4 bases at V and 2 bases at J, with 12 bases between the two ends. The CDR3 consists of 14 residues. Germline CDR1 and CDR2: MDHEN and SYDVKM. As DNA, the CDR3 is TGTGCCAGCAGTTCAGGACAGCAACCCTACGAGCAGTACTTC. Translating it yields CASSSGQQPYEQYF.

This clone was detected a few times. This chain connects TRBV4-1 to TRBJ2-5; TRBD2 agrees at 11 bases. CDR3 length: 15 residues. The germline CDR1 and CDR2 sequences are MGHRA and YSYEKL. V shed 3 bases and J 5 bases; nucleotides not matched to a gene: 5. CDR3 loop: CASSQIAGGEETQYF. The CDR3 region has the DNA TGCGCCAGCAGCCAGATAGCGGGAGGGGAGGAGACCCAGTACTTC.

This rearrangement joins TRBV5-4 to TRBJ2-1; no reliable D call. Per germline, CDR1 SGHNT and CDR2 YYREEE (reference sequence). V was shortened by 1 base and J by 9 bases, with 5 bases between the two germline ends. The CDR3 loop spans 11 amino acids. Here the CDR3 reads CASSLLGEQFF. In DNA form, the CDR3 reads TGTGCCAGCAGCTTGCTAGGTGAGCAGTTCTTC.

The chain is built from TRBV2 and TRBJ2-7; D is undetermined. Germline V CDR1 and CDR2: SNHLY, FYNNEI. The CDR3 covers 15 residues. The ends were cut back, 4 bases at V and 2 bases at J, with 15 bases in the middle. CDR3 nucleotide sequence: TGTGCCAGCAGTGGACAATTGGCGTTAACCTACGAGCAGTACTTC. Translation gives CASSGQLALTYEQYF.

This chain connects TRBV9 to TRBJ2-1; 10 nucleotides align to TRBD2. CDR3 size: 15 residues. With V trimmed by 4 bases and J by 15 bases, 16 bases remained unmatched. In germline, CDR1 is SGDLS, CDR2 YYNGEE. CDR3 sequence (DNA): TGTGCCAGCAGCCCCCGGACTAGCGGCCGACCGGGAATGTTCTTC. Protein product: CASSPRTSGRPGMFF.